Here is one TCR beta chain with its context. Its specific antigen is unknown. Per-nucleotide qualities are absent, and no much larger clonotype sits a single base away. Taken with the paper, the label for time point translates to: peripheral blood 6 weeks after treatment start. The cohort included about 27 patients with locally advanced or metastatic urothelial carcinoma who were treated at Memorial Sloan Kettering on a trial protocol. Peripheral blood mononuclear cells were collected pretreatment and during treatment, at between 1 and 8 total time points per patient. The Qiagen DNeasy Blood extraction kit was used to purify genomic DNA from total PBMCs and from tumor samples. Collected pretreatment and during treatment, PBMCs were isolated and stored as previously described. This entry comes from a study of PD-L1 blockade in urothelial cancer (dated by TCRdb to about 2017). Background for the entire study: All patients started therapy in the mid-2010s and received atezolizumab 1,200 mg intravenously every 3 weeks. Nine patients achieved durable clinical benefit and approximately 20 did not. Blood samples were analyzed 3 weeks after the start of treatment (second dose) and 6 weeks after the start of treatment. Blood samples gave median yields of around 150,000 T cells and 82,636 unique TCRs, along with a median clonality of roughly 0.08. Pretreatment blood TCR-seq was available for about 28 patients, at least one posttreatment blood collection was obtained for 25 or so patients, and tumor TCR-seq was available for 25 or so patients. About 85% of the roughly 29 patients were identified as males with urothelial cancer of bladder origin, and a prior smoking history was reported by 18 of 29 patients. In the same patients who had TCR sequencing, pretreatment tumors also underwent whole exome sequencing and RNA sequencing. Patients had an ECOG performance status of 0 or 1 and had received between 0 and 3 prior chemotherapy regimens. Progression-free survival longer than 6 months counted as durable clinical benefit, and TCR features were additionally tested against both progression-free and overall survival. Somatic, immune and clinical correlates of response to PD-L1 blockade with atezolizumab in urothelial cancer were the focus of an exploratory multi-omic analysis. Pretreatment tumor samples, along with matched peripheral blood collected serially before and after atezolizumab treatment, underwent TCR sequencing. Summary of the overall study and its limitations: A pretreatment peripheral blood TCR clonality below the median was linked to improved progression-free and overall survival. Because the sample size was small (n of about 30) and many of the analyses were exploratory, the results are meant to be hypothesis-generating. Among patients with durable benefit, tumor-associated TCR clones showed greater expansion in peripheral blood 3 weeks after treatment started (n ≈ 21, p = 0.022).

The CDR3 goes from the cysteine to the phenylalanine over 15 residues. CDR3 DNA is the only sequence kept; it has 45 bases, read in frame from the first base. At the junction V is shortened by 4 bases and J by 3 bases, with 12 bases in between. CDR1 and CDR2 were assigned from the germline V gene as SGHVS and FQNEAQ. Synthetic TCR analog templates were spiked into each PCR so that absolute template abundance could be estimated from read counts. The immunoSEQ assay was used to amplify TCRbeta CDR3 regions from genomic DNA with bias-controlled V and J gene primers. Sequencing of rearranged TCRbeta segments was performed at approximately 20X coverage. Regarding the original processing steps: Clustering was used to correct sequencing errors, and CDR3s were annotated against IMGT to assign V, D and J genes. Out-of-frame and stop-codon sequences were excluded, and only productive TCRbeta rearrangements were used in downstream analyses. Clonality was calculated as one minus the Shannon entropy normalized by the log of the number of unique productive sequences. Clones differing between time points or between blood and tumor were identified by Fisher's exact test with Benjamini-Hochberg correction at adjusted p below 0.01. TCRdb provides this immuneACCESS table in a form limited to in-frame rearrangements. Some clones are lacking; in checked studies, under half of them reflect an unresolved V gene, and why the rest are absent is not known. V, J and clone size are taken as reported in that table, and D and trimming were inferred from the DNA itself. The sample includes roughly 45,000 clones, with approximately 80% observed a single time. The ten largest clones capture approximately 8.2% of the sample.

This TCR derives from a man aged 65 to 79 with urothelial cancer. The rearranged segments are TRBV7-8 and TRBJ1-4, and perhaps TRBD1 as D gene, on 6 matching bases. The material was PBMCs, obtained around atezolizumab (anti-PD-L1) treatment. The DNA is as follows: TGTGCCAGCAGCTCCCGCAGGGGCCCTAATGAAAAACTGTTTTTT. This translates into CASSSRRGPNEKLFF.